A single T cell receptor beta chain is shown here with its context. Its antigen remains unknown. V lost 5 bases to trimming and J lost 3 bases; unmatched junction nucleotides: 5. The CDR3 sequence is 14 residues long. The germline V gene has CDR1 SEHNR and CDR2 FQNEAQ (reference sequence). This entry comes from a study of T cell repertoires in cytomegalovirus infection. Study information: Researchers turned to recently identified HLA-C-restricted CMV epitopes as well as well-studied HLA-B-restricted ones. Matching HLA type and CMV infection were both indicated by public TCR beta signatures.

Each CDR3 protein gets one entry after TCRdb re-called the reads with MiXCR. Found here are around 900,000 distinct CDR3 sequences, around 32% of them singletons; the top ten hold roughly 12%. The receptor's source is a human donor in good health (CMV status not recorded). Some clones in this sample may be carry-over from other donors' samples. Sequenced material: cultured CD8+ T cells from PBMCs, taken from culture after CMV antigen stimulation. This chain links TRBV7-9 with TRBJ2-7; 9 bases line up with TRBD1. The chain's CDR3 is CASSGQGKHYEQYF. As DNA, the CDR3 is TGTGCCAGCAGCGGACAGGGGAAACACTACGAGCAGTACTTC. Drawing the rest from reference TRBV7-9 and TRBJ2-7, the complete variable domain is DTGVSQNPRHKITKRGQNVTFRCDPISEHNRLYWYRQTLGQGPEFLTYFQNEAQLEKSRLLSDRFSAERPKGSFSTLEIQRTEQGDSAMYLCASSGQGKHYEQYFGPGTRLTVT.